Sequencing of this TCR beta chain was carried out in a study of post-analysis software for immune sequencing data. TCR beta cDNA libraries included unique molecular identifiers. TCRdb reprocessed the PCR reads via MiXCR and lists one record per CDR3 protein. This table has 820,000 or so distinct CDR3 sequences, about 53% appearing once. The V gene's germline CDR1 is LGHDT and CDR2 YNNKEL (reference sequence). The CDR3 consists of 15 residues. Between the trimmed V and J ends, which lost 1 base and 4 bases, there was a span of 13 bases. This clonotype was seen at least ten times. What it recognizes is unknown. Whole-study results and caveats: TRBV segments more frequent in patients than in controls numbered about five and included TRBV5-6, TRBV5-1 and TRBV20-1.

The V and J genes are TRBV3-1 and TRBJ1-2; tentatively, D is TRBD1 (6 bases). The sequenced sample was blood. The TCR sequence derives from a girl aged 5-17 years with multiple sclerosis. The CDR3 is CASSQAPQGGYGYTF. In DNA form, the CDR3 reads TGTGCCAGCAGCCAAGCCCCACAGGGTGGCTATGGCTACACCTTC.